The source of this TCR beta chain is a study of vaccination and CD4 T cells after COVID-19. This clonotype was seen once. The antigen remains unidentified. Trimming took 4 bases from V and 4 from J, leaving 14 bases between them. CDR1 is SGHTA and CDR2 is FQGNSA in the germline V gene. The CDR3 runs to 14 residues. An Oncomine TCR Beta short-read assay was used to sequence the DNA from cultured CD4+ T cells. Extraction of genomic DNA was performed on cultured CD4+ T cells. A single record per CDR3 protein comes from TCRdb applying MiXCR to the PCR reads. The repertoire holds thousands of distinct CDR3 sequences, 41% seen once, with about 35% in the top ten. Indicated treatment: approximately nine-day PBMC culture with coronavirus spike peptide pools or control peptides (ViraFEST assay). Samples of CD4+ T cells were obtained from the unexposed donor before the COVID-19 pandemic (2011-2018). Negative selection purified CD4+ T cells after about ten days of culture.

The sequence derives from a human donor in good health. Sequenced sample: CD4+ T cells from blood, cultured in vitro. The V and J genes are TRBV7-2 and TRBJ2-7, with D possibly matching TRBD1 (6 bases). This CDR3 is CASSSVGQLYEQYF. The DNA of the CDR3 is TGTGCCAGCAGCTCAGTTGGACAGCTGTACGAGCAGTACTTC.